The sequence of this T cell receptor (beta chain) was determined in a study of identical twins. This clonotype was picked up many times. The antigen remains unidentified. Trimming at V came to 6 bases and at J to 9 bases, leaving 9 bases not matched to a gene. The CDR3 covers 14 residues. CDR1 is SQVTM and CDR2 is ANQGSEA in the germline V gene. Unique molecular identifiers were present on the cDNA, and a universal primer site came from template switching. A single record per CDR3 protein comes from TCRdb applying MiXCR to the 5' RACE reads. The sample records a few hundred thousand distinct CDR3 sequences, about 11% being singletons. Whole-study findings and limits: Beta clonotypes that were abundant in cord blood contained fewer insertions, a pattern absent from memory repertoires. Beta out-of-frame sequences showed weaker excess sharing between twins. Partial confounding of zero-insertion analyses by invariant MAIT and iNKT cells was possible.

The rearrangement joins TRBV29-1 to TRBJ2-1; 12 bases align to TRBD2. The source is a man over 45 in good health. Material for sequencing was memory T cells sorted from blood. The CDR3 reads CSVLLAGGMGEQFF. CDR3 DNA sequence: TGCAGCGTCCTACTAGCGGGGGGTATGGGTGAGCAGTTCTTC.